The 8 T cell receptor beta chains listed next were all sequenced from one sample in a study of naive and memory T cell subsets. The beta constant-region primer was an equimolar mix of two oligonucleotides covering TRBC1 and TRBC2. One entry per CDR3 protein results from TCRdb running MiXCR on the UMI-ligation and nested PCR reads. Of roughly 98,000 distinct CDR3 sequences listed, around 7% are singletons. The specimen was central memory CD4+ T cells from blood. These receptors all stem from a human donor in good health.

This clonotype was seen many times. This chain links TRBV24-1 with TRBJ1-1; D is possibly TRBD1 (6 bases). From germline, CDR1 is KGHDR and CDR2 SFDVKD. This CDR3 has 12 residues. The V end lost 6 bases, the J end lost 11 bases, and 15 bases lay between the germline ends. CDR3 nucleotides: TGTGCCACCAGTAACCCTGCAGGGGTGGCTTTCTTT. It yields the protein CATSNPAGVAFF.

The chain recombines TRBV28 with TRBJ2-1; D might be TRBD1 or TRBD2, each matching 6 bases. The germline gives CDR1 MDHEN, CDR2 SYDVKM. V shed 10 bases and J shed 9 bases, with 22 bases lying between them. The CDR3 is 14 amino acids. CDR3 nucleotides: TGTGCCACCCTGCGCCCGGGGGCCGTAAGTGAGCAGTTCTTC. Protein sequence: CATLRPGAVSEQFF.

This chain joins TRBV28 and TRBJ2-3; D gene uncertain. Trimming shortened V by 5 bases and J by 5 bases, and 8 bases separated the two germline ends. CDR3 length equals 12 residues. CDR1 is MDHEN, CDR2 SYDVKM, per germline. Here the CDR3 DNA reads TGTGCCAGCAGTCTCCAACAAGATACGCAGTATTTT. It encodes CASSLQQDTQYF.

The table lists this clonotype with a few counts. V gene TRBV12-3 or TRBV12-4 combines with J gene TRBJ2-7; 11 nucleotides align to TRBD2. V was clipped by 4 bases and J by 3 bases; unmatched bases: 2. This CDR3 contains 14 residues. The CDR3 here is CASSWTSGLYEQYF. For the CDR3, the DNA is TGTGCCAGCAGTTGGACTAGCGGGCTCTACGAGCAGTACTTC.

This clonotype was detected ten times or more. The rearrangement uses TRBV29-1 and TRBJ1-5, with D tentatively TRBD1 (5 bases). Germline CDR1 reads SQVTM; CDR2 reads ANQGSEA. The CDR3 extends over 13 amino acids. The V and J ends lost 4 bases and 4 bases respectively, with 11 bases between them. The CDR3 sequence is CSVVAGWNQPQHF. DNA of the CDR3: TGCAGCGTTGTCGCAGGGTGGAATCAGCCCCAGCATTTT.

This clonotype was recorded at least ten times. V gene TRBV14 combines with J gene TRBJ2-5; D is tentatively TRBD1 or TRBD2 (6 bases each). This CDR3 region has 15 residues. The V end was cut by 4 bases, the J end by 3 bases, with 15 bases between. Looked up from germline, CDR1 is SGHDN and CDR2 is FVKESK. The CDR3 region is CASSPGGSPKETQYF. The DNA of the CDR3 is TGTGCCAGCAGCCCCGGGGGCTCCCCAAAAGAGACCCAGTACTTC.

This clonotype was recorded at least ten times. The chain employs TRBV7-2 and TRBJ1-1; 8 bases line up with TRBD1. Germline V gene sequence: CDR1 SGHTA, CDR2 FQGNSA. CDR3 length: 16 residues. J gave up 4 bases and V 4 bases, and 11 bases lay outside the gene matches. CDR3 in amino acids: CASSWTGSGRGTEAFF. The CDR3 DNA sequence: TGTGCCAGCAGCTGGACAGGGTCGGGGCGAGGCACTGAAGCTTTCTTT.

This clonotype has a count of ten or more. The chain links TRBV20-1 to TRBJ2-1; D not resolved. The V end lost 0 bases, the J end lost 8 bases, and 14 bases lay between the germline ends. This CDR3 is 14 amino acids long. Germline V lookup: CDR1 DFQATT, CDR2 SNEGSKA (reference sequence). Written as DNA, the CDR3 is TGCAGTGCTAGAGATCCGACTTTCATCGATGAGCAGTTCTTC. This sequence encodes CSARDPTFIDEQFF.